These 20 T cell receptor beta chains were sequenced from one sample in a study of T cell repertoires in cytomegalovirus infection. TCRdb analysed the reads with MiXCR anew, one entry per CDR3 protein. The sample holds 150,000 to 200,000 distinct CDR3 sequences, under 20% seen once. Sequenced input: CD8+ T cells from PBMCs. The receptors were gathered from a human donor in good health (CMV status not recorded). Some clones in this sample may be carry-over from other donors' samples.

The chain carries TRBV7-2 and TRBJ1-4; D unclear. With 7 bases removed from V and 6 bases from J, the gap between germline ends came to 18 bases. This CDR3 region has 15 residues. CDR1 and CDR2 from the germline V gene are SGHTA and FQGNSA. In DNA form, the CDR3 reads TGTGCCAGCACCCCTGACACAGTAGCAGATGAAAAACTGTTTTTT. Its protein is CASTPDTVADEKLFF.

This chain links TRBV6-5 with TRBJ2-7; tentatively, D is TRBD1 or TRBD2 (6 bases each). The germline gives CDR1 MNHEY, CDR2 SVGAGI. This CDR3 has 13 amino acids. The V and J ends lost 11 bases and 6 bases respectively, with 20 bases between them. The CDR3 here is CAGTPGAVSEQYF. The CDR3 DNA is TGTGCCGGCACCCCGGGGGCAGTAAGCGAGCAGTACTTC.

The chain employs TRBV4-3 and TRBJ2-1; D gene uncertain. The germline V gene encodes CDR1 LGHNA and CDR2 YSLEER. Trimming removed 0 bases at V and 2 bases at J, with 11 bases between. The CDR3 has 16 amino acids. The CDR3 DNA follows: TGCGCCAGCAGCCAAGATTCGGCGGAAACCTACAATGAGCAGTTCTTC. Amino acids: CASSQDSAETYNEQFF.

The V and J genes are TRBV7-6 and TRBJ2-7, with TRBD2 matching 8 bases. Germline trimming cut 4 bases from V and 4 bases from J; bases unmatched to any gene: 9. Germline-derived CDR1 and CDR2 are SGHVS and FNYEAQ. There are 15 residues in the CDR3. The CDR3 DNA follows: TGTGCCAGCAGCTATTCGGGAGGGCCGGGATACGAGCAGTACTTC. Its translation: CASSYSGGPGYEQYF.

This chain links TRBV12-3 or TRBV12-4 with TRBJ2-3; D is perhaps TRBD1 or TRBD2 (5 bases each). The CDR3 loop spans 14 amino acids. V lost 6 bases and J 1 base, leaving 11 bases between the germline ends. This CDR3 reads CASRYGTGTDTQYF. In DNA, the CDR3 is TGTGCCAGCAGATATGGGACCGGCACAGATACGCAGTATTTT.

In this sample, this clonotype turned up a few times. The chain is built from TRBV11-2 and TRBJ2-7; TRBD1 agrees at 8 bases. J gave up 4 bases and V 5 bases, and 4 bases lay outside the gene matches. The CDR3 spans 13 residues. Germline lookup yields CDR1 SGHAT and CDR2 FQNNGV. CDR3 protein: CASSLRDRYEQYF. In nucleotides, the CDR3 is TGTGCCAGCAGCCTAAGGGACAGGTACGAGCAGTACTTC.

The CDR3 loop is CASSMSSFSGAAVTDTQYF. CDR3 nucleotide sequence: TGTGCCAGCAGTATGTCTTCCTTTAGCGGTGCCGCGGTTACAGATACGCAGTATTTT. The J gene is TRBJ2-3, the V gene TRBV6-2 or TRBV6-3, with TRBD2 as a possible D gene (6 bases). Deletions cut 5 bases from V and 3 bases from J, with 27 bases between. The CDR3 totals 19 residues. Germline-derived CDR1 and CDR2 are MNHEY and SVGEGT.

V gene TRBV7-9 combines with J gene TRBJ2-5, with TRBD1 matching 7 bases. V shed 6 bases and J 1 base; nucleotides not matched to a gene: 8. CDR3 length equals 15 residues. Germline V gives CDR1 SEHNR, CDR2 FQNEAQ (reference sequence). The CDR3 sequence is CASSSGTASQETQYF. The CDR3 nucleotides read TGTGCCAGCAGTTCCGGGACAGCCTCCCAAGAGACCCAGTACTTC.

Note on this clonotype: A much larger clone is a single base away; this may be a read error. The rearrangement links TRBV28 to TRBJ1-5; D is unclear. Per the germline V gene, CDR1 is MDHEN and CDR2 is SYDVKM. CDR3 size: 15 residues. The CDR3 coding sequence is TGTACCAGCAGCTTTTCCGGGGAGCTTAATCAGCCCCAGCATTTT. It codes for CTSSFSGELNQPQHF.

This clonotype showed up just a few times. This chain uses TRBV29-1 with TRBJ1-2, with TRBD1 as a possible D gene (6 bases). Trimming shortened V by 5 bases and J by 4 bases, and 14 bases separated the two germline ends. The CDR3 runs to 13 residues. Germline V lookup: CDR1 SQVTM, CDR2 ANQGSEA. DNA of the CDR3: TGCAGCGTTTATTCAGGGGAAATCTATGGCTACACCTTC. Translated, it gives CSVYSGEIYGYTF.

This rearrangement joins TRBV19 to TRBJ1-1, with D unresolved. In germline, CDR1 is LNHDA, CDR2 SQIVND (reference sequence). V shed 5 bases and J shed 7 bases, with 14 bases lying between them. This CDR3 has 13 amino acids. For the CDR3, the DNA is TGTGCCAGTAGTCCTAGGCCAAGGGTTGAAGCTTTCTTT. It is translated as CASSPRPRVEAFF. The complete variable domain, with remaining parts taken from reference TRBV19 and TRBJ1-1, reads DGGITQSPKYLFRKEGQNVTLSCEQNLNHDAMYWYRQDPGQGLRLIYYSQIVNDFQKGDIAEGYSVSREKKESFPLTVTSAQKNPTAFYLCASSPRPRVEAFFGQGTRLTVV.

About this clonotype itself: A much larger clone differs from this one at a single base, so this may be a read error. This chain links TRBV6-6 with TRBJ1-1, with no clear D. V was clipped by 2 bases and J by 4 bases, with 5 bases between them. CDR3 length: 12 amino acids. Germline lookup yields CDR1 MNHNY and CDR2 SVGAGI (reference sequence). CDR3 coding DNA: TGTGCCAGCAGTTACGGGGTCACTGAAGCTTTCTTT. It specifies CASSYGVTEAFF.

The chain links TRBV6-2 or TRBV6-3 to TRBJ2-7, with 7 bases aligning to TRBD2. This CDR3 is 14 amino acids long. Germline CDR1 is MNHEY and CDR2 is SVGEGT. The V gene end was trimmed by 8 bases and the J gene end by 2 bases; junction bases not matched to a gene: 9. Here the CDR3 reads CASDRGLGAYEQYF. The CDR3 DNA reads TGTGCCAGCGACCGCGGACTAGGGGCCTACGAGCAGTACTTC.

The chain is built from TRBV6-5 and TRBJ2-2; no firm D call. The germline V gene encodes CDR1 MNHEY and CDR2 SVGAGI. The CDR3 is 18 amino acids. Trimming left V 0 bases short and J 1 base short, with 15 bases between. CDR3 nucleotide sequence: TGTGCCAGCAGTTACTCAGGGCACGTACTACTGAACACCGGGGAGCTGTTTTTT. It translates to CASSYSGHVLLNTGELFF.

This sequence joins TRBV15 and TRBJ1-5, with D possibly being TRBD1 (5 bases). Germline loops: CDR1 LNHNV, CDR2 YYDKDF (reference sequence). The V end was cut by 0 bases, the J end by 7 bases, with 13 bases between. The CDR3 sequence is 15 residues long. Here the CDR3 DNA reads TGTGCCACCAGCAGAGATCGCGGGGGGGGACAGCCCCAGCATTTT. This codes for CATSRDRGGGQPQHF.

This clonotype was counted between two and nine times. The chain links TRBV6-5 to TRBJ2-3, with D unresolved. Per germline, CDR1 MNHEY and CDR2 SVGAGI. This CDR3 is 13 amino acids long. V lost 5 bases and J lost 5, with 11 bases in between. CDR3 sequence (DNA): TGTGCCAGCAGTACCCCCTGGAGAGATACGCAGTATTTT. Protein: CASSTPWRDTQYF.

In its sample, this clonotype was seen a few times. The chain has TRBV7-9 and TRBJ2-1; TRBD2 matches 9 bases. Germline V lookup: CDR1 SEHNR, CDR2 FQNEAQ (reference sequence). The CDR3 contains 18 residues. V was pared by 5 bases and J by 3 bases, with 14 bases of the junction left unmatched. The CDR3 DNA sequence: TGTGCCAGCAGCCCCCCAGCGGTAGCGGGAGAACTCTACAATGAGCAGTTCTTC. The encoded protein is CASSPPAVAGELYNEQFF.

This chain connects TRBV11-2 to TRBJ1-5; no reliable D call. V was pared by 0 bases and J by 7 bases, with 10 bases between. The germline CDR1 and CDR2 sequences are SGHAT and FQNNGV. The CDR3 runs to 14 residues. CDR3 in amino acids: CASSLDPDRQPQHF. CDR3 in DNA: TGTGCCAGCAGCTTAGATCCCGACCGACAGCCCCAGCATTTT. Variable domain in full (rest from reference TRBV11-2 and TRBJ1-5): EAGVAQSPRYKIIEKRQSVAFWCNPISGHATLYWYQQILGQGPKLLIQFQNNGVVDDSQLPKDRFSAERLKGVDSTLKIQPAKLEDSAVYLCASSLDPDRQPQHFGDGTRLSIL.

This clonotype turned up a few times. V gene TRBV7-9 combines with J gene TRBJ1-1, with 8 bases identical to TRBD1. The CDR3 is 15 amino acids. V was pared by 5 bases and J by 5 bases, with 10 bases of the junction left unmatched. Germline V lookup: CDR1 SEHNR, CDR2 FQNEAQ (reference sequence). CDR3 in amino acids: CASSQINRGLTEAFF. DNA of the CDR3: TGTGCCAGCAGCCAAATTAACAGGGGGTTAACTGAAGCTTTCTTT. Full variable domain (missing parts from reference TRBV7-9 and TRBJ1-1): DTGVSQNPRHKITKRGQNVTFRCDPISEHNRLYWYRQTLGQGPEFLTYFQNEAQLEKSRLLSDRFSAERPKGSFSTLEIQRTEQGDSAMYLCASSQINRGLTEAFFGQGTRLTVV.

V is TRBV6-4 and J is TRBJ2-1, with 9 bases that match TRBD2. Per the germline V gene, CDR1 is MRHNA and CDR2 is SNTAGT. The junction had 5 bases not matched to a gene; V was cut back by 6 bases and J by 5 bases. The CDR3 contains 14 residues. DNA of the CDR3: TGTGCCAGCAGCAGGACTAGCGAAAACAATGAGCAGTTCTTC. It codes for CASSRTSENNEQFF.